The 5 T cell receptor beta chains below all came from one sample that was sequenced in a study of T cell responses to AZD1222 COVID-19 vaccine. Here immunoSEQ multiplex PCR was the method, and the copy in TCRdb shows in-frame clones only, minus some. The sample has roughly 120,000 clones, over 90% seen once. Sequences were derived from peripheral blood, sampled 28 days after the second AZD1222 dose. The receptor source for this set is an adult who received the AZD1222 COVID-19 vaccine.

The rearrangement links TRBV19 to TRBJ1-2, with no clear D. The CDR3 has 13 amino acids. CDR1 and CDR2 from the germline V gene are LNHDA and SQIVND (reference sequence). Trimming stripped 3 bases from V and 2 bases from J, with 7 bases between. In DNA, the CDR3 is TGTGCCAGTAGTATGAGGGCGAACTATGGCTACACCTTC. The encoded protein is CASSMRANYGYTF. The full variable domain, its missing parts supplied by reference TRBV19 and TRBJ1-2, is DGGITQSPKYLFRKEGQNVTLSCEQNLNHDAMYWYRQDPGQGLRLIYYSQIVNDFQKGDIAEGYSVSREKKESFPLTVTSAQKNPTAFYLCASSMRANYGYTFGSGTRLTVV.

The chain combines TRBV12-5 with TRBJ1-1; D is unresolved. This CDR3 has 14 residues. The germline V gene encodes CDR1 LGHNT and CDR2 FRNRAP. The V and J ends lost 5 bases and 4 bases respectively, with 14 bases between them. In DNA form, the CDR3 reads TGTGCTAGTGGTCCGCCACTGGTAGGCACTGAAGCTTTCTTT. As protein: CASGPPLVGTEAFF.

This chain connects TRBV3-1 (or the pseudogene TRBV3-2) to TRBJ1-3; D is unclear. V shed 4 bases and J shed 1 base, with 14 bases lying between them. Germline values: CDR1 LGHDT, CDR2 YNNKEL (reference sequence). There are 16 residues in the CDR3. CDR3 amino acids: CASSPHRGGSGNTIYF. In DNA, the CDR3 is TGTGCCAGCAGCCCCCACCGCGGTGGATCTGGAAACACCATATATTTT.

This clone came up once. V and J are TRBV11-2 and TRBJ2-7, with no clear D. This CDR3 has 15 residues. Trimming shortened V by 6 bases and J by 0 bases, and 15 bases separated the two germline ends. Germline V gene sequence: CDR1 SGHAT, CDR2 FQNNGV. CDR3 sequence reads: CASSIVGPSSYEQYF. The CDR3 DNA follows: TGTGCCAGCAGTATCGTTGGTCCGAGCTCCTACGAGCAGTACTTC.

This sequence joins TRBV27 and TRBJ2-7; D is unresolved. In germline, CDR1 is MNHEY, CDR2 SMNVEV (reference sequence). This CDR3 contains 14 residues. V shed 0 bases and J shed 4 bases, with 10 bases lying between them. Written as DNA, the CDR3 is TGTGCCAGCAGTTTATCTGGGGTAGGGTACGAGCAGTACTTC. Translating it yields CASSLSGVGYEQYF.